These T cell receptor beta chains were read from a single sample in a study of blood T cell repertoires in COVID-19. Assay used: immunoSEQ multiplex PCR; TCRdb lists only in-frame clones, some missing. The sample has 250,000 or so clones, roughly 84% seen once. The material sequenced was PBMCs or T cells enriched from blood (not recorded which). These receptors all come from a man between 50 and 59 years old who had recovered from COVID-19. The CDR3 runs from the conserved cysteine through the conserved F or W. Fields, in order: J gene, clone size, V gene, D gene, CDR3 protein, CDR3 DNA. A D gene is named only where the DNA matches it firmly. The listing skips clone size in some rows; elsewhere it reads once, few, many or a size class.

J: TRBJ1-2; size: few; V: TRBV19; D: .; CDR3: CASSMTRLEGYTF; DNA: TGTGCCAGTAGTATGACCCGGCTAGAGGGCTACACCTTC
J: TRBJ2-2; size: .; V: TRBV9; D: .; CDR3: CASSVGSGGLNTGELFF; DNA: TGTGCCAGCAGCGTCGGCAGTGGGGGCCTCAACACCGGGGAGCTGTTTTTT
J: TRBJ1-1; size: .; V: TRBV6-5; D: TRBD1; CDR3: CASSKDRVDTEAFF; DNA: TGTGCCAGCAGTAAGGACAGGGTAGACACTGAAGCTTTCTTT
J: TRBJ1-3; size: .; V: TRBV30; D: .; CDR3: CAWSVPGFGNTIYF; DNA: TGTGCCTGGAGTGTACCGGGGTTTGGAAACACCATATATTTT
J: TRBJ1-3; size: .; V: TRBV19; D: .; CDR3: CASTPRELSGNTIYF; DNA: TGTGCCAGTACCCCTCGGGAGCTCTCTGGAAACACCATATATTTT
J: TRBJ1-6; size: .; V: TRBV19; D: .; CDR3: CASREGSYNSPLHF; DNA: TGTGCCAGTAGAGAGGGCTCCTATAATTCACCCCTCCACTTT
J: TRBJ2-5; size: once; V: TRBV24-1; D: .; CDR3: CATPPRFQETQYF; DNA: TGTGCCACCCCCCCCCGGTTCCAAGAGACCCAGTACTTC
J: TRBJ1-2; size: .; V: TRBV30; D: .; CDR3: CAWSSVQGSYGYTF; DNA: TGTGCCTGGAGTTCTGTACAGGGAAGCTATGGCTACACCTTC
J: TRBJ2-7; size: .; V: TRBV4-2; D: TRBD1; CDR3: CASSQGQGAYEQYF; DNA: TGTGCCAGCAGCCAAGGACAGGGGGCCTACGAGCAGTACTTC
J: TRBJ2-3; size: few; V: TRBV29-1; D: TRBD1; CDR3: CSGGQGGSLDTQYF; DNA: TGCAGCGGAGGACAGGGGGGGTCGTTGGATACGCAGTATTTT
J: TRBJ2-4; size: .; V: TRBV7-3; D: TRBD1; CDR3: CASSLGPKGAGKNIQYF; DNA: TGTGCCAGCAGCTTAGGCCCAAAGGGGGCGGGTAAAAACATTCAGTACTTC
J: TRBJ1-4; size: once; V: TRBV7-8; D: TRBD1; CDR3: CASSSRFSRGTEKLFF; DNA: TGTGCCAGCAGCTCACGGTTTTCCAGGGGGACTGAAAAACTGTTTTTT
J: TRBJ2-3; size: .; V: TRBV6-2/TRBV6-3; D: .; CDR3: CASSYSGLLTDTQYF; DNA: TGTGCCAGCAGTTACTCGGGACTCCTCACAGATACGCAGTATTTT
J: TRBJ1-2; size: .; V: TRBV2; D: TRBD1; CDR3: CASSGDRVSYGYTF; DNA: TGTGCCAGCAGCGGGGACAGGGTTTCCTATGGCTACACCTTC
J: TRBJ2-1; size: .; V: TRBV6-2/TRBV6-3; D: TRBD1; CDR3: CASIPDRGKGYEQFF; DNA: TGTGCCAGCATCCCAGACAGGGGAAAGGGATATGAGCAGTTCTTC
J: TRBJ1-2; size: .; V: TRBV10-3; D: TRBD1; CDR3: CAIKRDRSYGYTF; DNA: TGTGCCATCAAACGGGACAGGAGCTATGGCTACACCTTC
J: TRBJ1-1; size: .; V: TRBV3-1/TRBV3-2; D: TRBD1; CDR3: CASSLGTGANTEAFF; DNA: TGTGCCAGCAGCCTTGGGACAGGGGCGAACACTGAAGCTTTCTTT
J: TRBJ2-1; size: .; V: TRBV2; D: .; CDR3: CASRAPGQGDNEQFF; DNA: TGTGCCAGCAGGGCCCCGGGACAAGGGGACAATGAGCAGTTCTTC
J: TRBJ1-4; size: .; V: TRBV6-5; D: .; CDR3: CASSQAINEKLFF; DNA: TGTGCCAGCAGTCAGGCGATTAATGAAAAACTGTTTTTT
J: TRBJ2-5; size: few; V: TRBV5-1; D: .; CDR3: CASSPWTAEETQYF; DNA: TGCGCCAGCAGCCCGTGGACAGCCGAAGAGACCCAGTACTTC